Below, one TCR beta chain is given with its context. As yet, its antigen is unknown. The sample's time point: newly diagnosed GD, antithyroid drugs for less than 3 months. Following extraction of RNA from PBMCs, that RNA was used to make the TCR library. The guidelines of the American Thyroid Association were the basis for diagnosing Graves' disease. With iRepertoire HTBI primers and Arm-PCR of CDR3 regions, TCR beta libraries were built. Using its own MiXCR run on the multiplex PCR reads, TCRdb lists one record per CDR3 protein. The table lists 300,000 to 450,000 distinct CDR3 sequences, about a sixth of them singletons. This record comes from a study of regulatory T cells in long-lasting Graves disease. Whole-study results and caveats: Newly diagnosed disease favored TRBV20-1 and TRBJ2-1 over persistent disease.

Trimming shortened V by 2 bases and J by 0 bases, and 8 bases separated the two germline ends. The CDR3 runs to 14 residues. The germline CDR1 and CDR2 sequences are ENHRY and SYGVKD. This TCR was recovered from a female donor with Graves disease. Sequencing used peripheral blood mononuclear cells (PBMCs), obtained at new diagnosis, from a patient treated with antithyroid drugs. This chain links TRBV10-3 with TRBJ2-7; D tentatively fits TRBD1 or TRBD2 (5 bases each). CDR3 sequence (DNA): TGTGCCATCAGTGAGGATGGGGGCTCCTACGAGCAGTACTTC. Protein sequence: CAISEDGGSYEQYF.